This is a list of T cell receptor beta chains from one sample in a study of CD8 T cells in ankylosing spondylitis. Each CDR3 protein is one row after TCRdb ran MiXCR on the 5' RACE reads. The data contain some 840,000 distinct CDR3 sequences, approximately 12% of them singletons. The sample was blood, either unsorted or a sorted T cell fraction (not recorded which). The source is a male donor with ankylosing spondylitis. The conserved cysteine and the conserved F or W are not part of the CDR3 here. Each record gives: V gene, J gene, CDR3 protein.

TRBV20-1	TRBJ2-3	SASRRVADTQY
TRBV7-8	TRBJ2-7	ASSPRPPRGAYEQY
TRBV9	TRBJ2-1	ASTRSSVPDEQF
TRBV6-2/TRBV6-3	TRBJ2-5	ASSPRGRRDQETQY
TRBV20-1	TRBJ2-7	SARIREGPYEQY
TRBV7-2	TRBJ1-6	ASIPGPNSPLH
TRBV5-1	TRBJ2-5	ASSLAPAGQETQY
TRBV10-3	TRBJ2-1	AISRPGAGGRNEQF
TRBV6-5	TRBJ2-7	ASSYSSPSGSLYEQY
TRBV5-1	TRBJ2-5	ASSLWEVGETQY
TRBV5-5	TRBJ2-3	ASTPRPWEDTQY
TRBV20-1	TRBJ1-5	SARDPRGGSQPQH
TRBV20-1	TRBJ2-5	SASRGWETQY
TRBV5-6	TRBJ2-1	ASSPQRGGFYNEQF
TRBV7-2	TRBJ1-3	ASSPRSDSGNTIY
TRBV20-1	TRBJ1-4	SATQSTNEKLF
TRBV5-1	TRBJ2-5	ASSSDPNKETQY
TRBV7-3	TRBJ2-1	ASSLNRDYNEQF
TRBV7-2	TRBJ2-1	ASSLDVTKQF
TRBV6-1	TRBJ2-1	ASRPDIGSYNEQF
TRBV7-2	TRBJ2-1	ASSFGQVDFSHEQF
TRBV18	TRBJ2-3	ASSLISGAGDTQY
TRBV2	TRBJ2-7	ASGAGEIYEQY
TRBV28	TRBJ2-5	ASSLVPGVQETQY
TRBV18	TRBJ2-5	ASSPVTGVGETQY
TRBV27	TRBJ2-7	ASSLGAGNTYEQY